A single sample is the source of the 31 T cell receptor beta chains below, sequenced in a study of control samples from healthy donors and cancer patients. TCRdb keeps only in-frame clones here, not all; method: immunoSEQ multiplex PCR. This sample has roughly 140,000 clones; roughly 89% occur once, and the top ten carry over 4%. Sequenced input: blood. These receptors were collected from a young man in good health.

This chain uses TRBV9 with TRBJ2-7; TRBD2 is a possible D gene (6 bases). The CDR3 consists of 15 residues. Germline CDR1 is SGDLS and CDR2 is YYNGEE. V shed 0 bases and J shed 0 bases, with 10 bases lying between them. Here the CDR3 reads CASSVVAGGSYEQYF. The CDR3 DNA reads as TGTGCCAGCAGCGTAGTAGCCGGGGGCTCCTACGAGCAGTACTTC.

This chain uses TRBV7-2 with TRBJ2-1; TRBD2 is a possible D gene (5 bases). Deletions cut 1 base from V and 8 bases from J, with 27 bases between. This CDR3 is 19 amino acids long. Germline values: CDR1 SGHTA, CDR2 FQGNSA. CDR3 DNA sequence: TGTGCCAGCAGCTTAGTTTGGAGCGGAGTGGGGAAGGATAAGGATGAGCAGTTCTTC. This translates into CASSLVWSGVGKDKDEQFF.

The chain carries TRBV3-1 (or the pseudogene TRBV3-2) and TRBJ1-2, with no clear D. This CDR3 has 13 residues. V was shortened by 4 bases and J by 3 bases, with 9 bases between the two germline ends. Germline V gene data show CDR1 as LGHDT and CDR2 as YNNKEL (reference sequence). The DNA of the CDR3 is TGTGCCAGCAGCCGCGGACCAGACTATGGCTACACCTTC. It encodes CASSRGPDYGYTF.

This rearrangement joins TRBV20-1 to TRBJ2-3; no reliable D call. The CDR3 extends over 14 amino acids. CDR1 is DFQATT and CDR2 is SNEGSKA in the germline V gene (reference sequence). The V and J ends lost 3 bases and 6 bases respectively, with 16 bases between them. For the CDR3, the DNA is TGCAGTGCTAGTGGATTTCCTCTATTCGATACGCAGTATTTT. Translation: CSASGFPLFDTQYF.

This chain links TRBV2 with TRBJ2-1; 8 positions match TRBD2. CDR1 is SNHLY, CDR2 FYNNEI, per germline. The CDR3 sequence is 14 residues long. J gave up 4 bases and V 5 bases, and 4 bases lay outside the gene matches. CDR3 amino acids: CASSRLASYNEQFF. The CDR3 nucleotides are TGTGCCAGCAGTAGACTAGCGTCTTACAATGAGCAGTTCTTC.

The CDR3 reads CASSPYTTGNEQYF. Here the CDR3 DNA reads TGTGCCAGCTCACCCTATACGACAGGGAACGAGCAGTACTTC. The chain carries TRBV18 and TRBJ2-7; 7 nucleotides line up with TRBD1. The trim removed 3 bases at V and 5 bases at J, leaving 7 bases unmatched. Germline CDR1 and CDR2: KGHSH and LQKENI. The CDR3 has 14 amino acids. Together with reference TRBV18 and TRBJ2-7, the CDR3 gives the full variable domain: NAGVMQNPRHLVRRRGQEARLRCSPMKGHSHVYWYRQLPEEGLKFMVYLQKENIIDESGMPKERFSAEFPKEGPSILRIQQVVRGDSAAYFCASSPYTTGNEQYFGPGTRLTVT.

V and J are TRBV9 and TRBJ2-7, with TRBD2 as a possible D gene (7 bases). Germline V gene sequence: CDR1 SGDLS, CDR2 YYNGEE. This CDR3 region has 12 residues. V lost 7 bases to trimming and J lost 2 bases, with 10 bases between them. The DNA of the CDR3 is TGTGCCAGCGGGGGGGACACCTACGAGCAGTACTTC. Translation: CASGGDTYEQYF.

Comments on this clone: Additional DNA sequences in this sample encode the identical CDR3. The chain employs TRBV5-6 and TRBJ1-2; D gene unclear. V gave up 1 base and J gave up 8 bases, with 15 bases separating them. Germline-derived CDR1 and CDR2 are SGHDT and YYEEEE. CDR3 length: 14 amino acids. This chain's CDR3 is CASSLINGRGGYTF. DNA of the CDR3: TGTGCCAGCAGCTTGATCAACGGACGGGGAGGCTACACCTTC.

The chain is built from TRBV5-6 and TRBJ1-2; 7 bases are a match to TRBD1. In germline, CDR1 is SGHDT, CDR2 YYEEEE. V shed 6 bases and J 12 bases; nucleotides not matched to a gene: 8. This CDR3 comprises 11 residues. The CDR3 bases are TGTGCCAGCACCCGTACAGGGGAGGACACCTTC. This gives the protein CASTRTGEDTF.

V is TRBV11-2 and J is TRBJ2-7, with D maybe TRBD2 (5 bases). With 0 bases removed from V and 6 bases from J, the gap between germline ends came to 9 bases. CDR1 and CDR2 from the germline V gene are SGHAT and FQNNGV. This CDR3 is built from 13 residues. Written as DNA, the CDR3 is TGTGCCAGCAGCTTAGACGGGGTTGGCGAGCAGTACTTC. Translating gives CASSLDGVGEQYF.

The V gene is TRBV18, the J gene TRBJ2-7; D remains ambiguous. Germline CDR1 and CDR2: KGHSH and LQKENI. Trimming removed 6 bases at V and 5 bases at J, with 23 bases between. This CDR3 is built from 16 residues. The chain's CDR3 is CASSPESVGPLHEQYF. In DNA form, the CDR3 reads TGTGCCAGCTCCCCCGAAAGCGTTGGCCCCCTCCACGAGCAGTACTTC.

The CDR3 loop is CASSAQADEKLFF. The CDR3 DNA reads as TGTGCCAGCAGTGCCCAGGCTGACGAAAAACTGTTTTTT. V and J are TRBV6-4 and TRBJ1-4; D remains unclear. This CDR3 contains 13 residues. The germline gives CDR1 MRHNA, CDR2 SNTAGT. V lost 4 bases, J lost 8 bases, and 11 bases lay in between.

The chain uses TRBV18 and TRBJ2-2, with a tentative D call TRBD2 (5 bases). The germline V gene has CDR1 KGHSH and CDR2 LQKENI. V gave up 1 base and J gave up 0 bases, with 6 bases separating them. This CDR3 has 15 amino acids. In DNA, the CDR3 is TGTGCCAGCTCACCACAGCGGTCGAACACCGGGGAGCTGTTTTTT. Protein product: CASSPQRSNTGELFF. The full variable domain, with the rest looked up from reference TRBV18 and TRBJ2-2, is NAGVMQNPRHLVRRRGQEARLRCSPMKGHSHVYWYRQLPEEGLKFMVYLQKENIIDESGMPKERFSAEFPKEGPSILRIQQVVRGDSAAYFCASSPQRSNTGELFFGEGSRLTVL.

The chain recombines TRBV7-2 with TRBJ2-3, with TRBD2 matching over 9 bases. CDR3 length: 17 residues. Per germline, CDR1 SGHTA and CDR2 FQGNSA. V shed 5 bases and J 0 bases; nucleotides not matched to a gene: 9. The CDR3 DNA is TGTGCCAGCAGCAGCCGGGGAGCGGGGGGTAGCACAGATACGCAGTATTTT. The encoded protein is CASSSRGAGGSTDTQYF.

V gene TRBV7-2 combines with J gene TRBJ1-4; unclear D gene. V lost 0 bases and J lost 0, with 5 bases in between. The length of the CDR3 is 15 residues. Per the germline V gene, CDR1 is SGHTA and CDR2 is FQGNSA. In nucleotides, the CDR3 is TGTGCCAGCAGCTTAGCAGGCACAACTAATGAAAAACTGTTTTTT. This gives the protein CASSLAGTTNEKLFF. The whole variable domain, remainder taken from reference TRBV7-2 and TRBJ1-4, is GAGVSQSPSNKVTEKGKDVELRCDPISGHTALYWYRQSLGQGLEFLIYFQGNSAPDKSGLPSDRFSAERTGGSVSTLTIQRTQQEDSAVYLCASSLAGTTNEKLFFGSGTQLSVL.

This clone appeared once. V and J are TRBV3-1 (or the pseudogene TRBV3-2) and TRBJ1-5; no clear D. V lost 2 bases to trimming and J lost 4 bases, with 6 bases between them. The CDR3 has 13 amino acids. CDR1 and CDR2 (germline): LGHDT, YNNKEL (reference sequence). CDR3 in DNA: TGTGCCAGCAGCCAAAGCTTTAATCAGCCCCAGCATTTT. It encodes CASSQSFNQPQHF.

This chain joins TRBV24-1 and TRBJ2-1; D gene ambiguous. Trimming took off 3 bases at V and 10 bases at J, with 18 bases between the two ends. The CDR3 sequence is 15 residues long. Germline lookup yields CDR1 KGHDR and CDR2 SFDVKD. CDR3 amino acids: CATSDGGVRDREQFF. CDR3 nucleotides: TGTGCCACCAGTGATGGTGGTGTCCGCGATAGGGAGCAGTTCTTC.

The V gene is TRBV5-4, the J gene TRBJ1-4; D may be TRBD1 (5 bases). The V gene's germline CDR1 is SGHNT and CDR2 YYREEE (reference sequence). V lost 4 bases and J lost 3, with 10 bases in between. CDR3 length equals 14 residues. CDR3 bases: TGTGCCAGCAGCCTGGGGGTCCCTAATGAAAAACTGTTTTTT. Encoded protein: CASSLGVPNEKLFF.

The sample holds many counts of this clone. The chain employs TRBV7-2 and TRBJ2-7; 12 nucleotides match TRBD2. Germline CDR1 reads SGHTA; CDR2 reads FQGNSA. The CDR3 has 16 residues. V was pared by 0 bases and J by 3 bases, with 3 bases of the junction left unmatched. The CDR3 reads CASSLAATSGGYEQYF. CDR3 DNA: TGTGCCAGCAGCTTAGCCGCGACTAGCGGGGGCTACGAGCAGTACTTC.

V is TRBV3-1 (or the pseudogene TRBV3-2) and J is TRBJ1-3; no clear D gene. V was pared by 1 base and J by 0 bases, with 10 bases between. The CDR3 covers 16 residues. Per germline, CDR1 LGHDT and CDR2 YNNKEL (reference sequence). The CDR3, as DNA: TGTGCCAGCAGCCAAGTTGGCGCCTACTCTGGAAACACCATATATTTT. Encoded protein: CASSQVGAYSGNTIYF.

The chain is built from TRBV5-1 and TRBJ1-4; D is ambiguous. From germline, CDR1 is SGHRS and CDR2 YFSETQ. Trimming stripped 7 bases from V and 4 bases from J, with 11 bases between. The CDR3 is 13 residues long. In DNA, the CDR3 is TGCGCCAGCTCGTCGGCATTTAATGAAAAACTGTTTTTT. It encodes CASSSAFNEKLFF. Together with reference TRBV5-1 and TRBJ1-4, the CDR3 gives the full variable domain: KAGVTQTPRYLIKTRGQQVTLSCSPISGHRSVSWYQQTPGQGLQFLFEYFSETQRNKGNFPGRFSGRQFSNSRSEMNVSTLELGDSALYLCASSSAFNEKLFFGSGTQLSVL.

The chain joins TRBV6-6 to TRBJ1-5; maybe TRBD1 (5 bases). V lost 2 bases, J lost 2 bases, and 13 bases lay in between. CDR3 length: 16 amino acids. Germline V gives CDR1 MNHNY, CDR2 SVGAGI (reference sequence). The CDR3 reads CASSYQGVGGNQPQHF. The CDR3, as DNA: TGTGCCAGCAGTTACCAAGGGGTGGGTGGCAATCAGCCCCAGCATTTT.

This chain connects TRBV11-2 to TRBJ2-7, with D possibly being TRBD2 (6 bases). CDR3 length: 20 residues. CDR1 SGHAT and CDR2 FQNNGV come from the germline V gene. V was shortened by 0 bases and J by 0 bases, with 24 bases between the two germline ends. CDR3 coding DNA: TGTGCCAGCAGCTTAGATTCCGGGACCATCTGGGCGGGGAGCTCCTACGAGCAGTACTTC. This translates into CASSLDSGTIWAGSSYEQYF.

This chain links TRBV19 with TRBJ1-2; no definite D call. Per the germline V gene, CDR1 is LNHDA and CDR2 is SQIVND (reference sequence). The CDR3 sequence is 15 residues long. V shed 3 bases and J shed 4 bases, with 15 bases lying between them. For the CDR3, the DNA is TGTGCCAGTAGTATGCCCGGCAGGCAACTCTATGGCTACACCTTC. This sequence encodes CASSMPGRQLYGYTF.

This rearrangement joins TRBV11-2 to TRBJ2-3, with D hard to call. CDR1 and CDR2 (germline): SGHAT, FQNNGV. With 0 bases removed from V and 6 bases from J, the gap between germline ends came to 4 bases. This CDR3 is 12 amino acids long. CDR3 nucleotides: TGTGCCAGCAGCTTAGACAGGGATACGCAGTATTTT. It translates to CASSLDRDTQYF.

This clone was detected only once. This chain joins TRBV12-5 and TRBJ2-7; unclear D gene. Trimming stripped 2 bases from V and 4 bases from J, with 12 bases between. The length of the CDR3 is 14 residues. The germline V gene has CDR1 LGHNT and CDR2 FRNRAP. In DNA, the CDR3 is TGTGCTAGTGGTTTGTCACCAGTAGAATACGAGCAGTACTTC. It is translated as CASGLSPVEYEQYF.

The chain employs TRBV11-3 and TRBJ1-4; D call uncertain. This CDR3 is built from 13 residues. Deletions cut 6 bases from V and 7 bases from J, with 12 bases between. Germline loops: CDR1 SGHNT, CDR2 YENEEA. The CDR3 here is CASSRVMGEKLFF. In DNA, the CDR3 is TGTGCCAGCAGTAGGGTCATGGGTGAAAAACTGTTTTTT.

CDR3 residues: CASSSRDRPLNYGYTF. For the CDR3, the DNA is TGTGCCAGCAGTTCCCGGGACAGACCACTAAACTATGGCTACACCTTC. This rearrangement joins TRBV27 to TRBJ1-2, with 7 bases fitting TRBD1. V was pared by 4 bases and J by 2 bases, with 10 bases of the junction left unmatched. The germline CDR1 and CDR2 sequences are MNHEY and SMNVEV (reference sequence). The CDR3 runs 16 residues.

This chain joins TRBV2 and TRBJ2-4, with D possibly called TRBD1 or TRBD2 (6 bases each). Germline values: CDR1 SNHLY, CDR2 FYNNEI. V was cut by 5 bases and J by 9 bases, with 20 bases left in between. The CDR3 has 15 amino acids. The CDR3 nucleotides read TGTGCCAGCAGTCAAAATGGGGGGCCCTCGGCCATTCAGTACTTC. The encoded protein is CASSQNGGPSAIQYF.

The rearrangement links TRBV21-1 to TRBJ2-2; the DNA was not compared with TRBD1, the D call given in the table. TRBV21-1 has pseudogene status. The CDR3 spans 15 residues. CDR3 sequence reads: CASSQGTGGTGELFF. The CDR3 DNA is TGTGCCAGCAGCCAAGGGACAGGGGGCACCGGGGAGCTGTTTTTT.

The chain links TRBV5-5 to TRBJ2-5; 7 positions match TRBD1. V gave up 3 bases and J gave up 3 bases; unmatched junction bases: 8. Germline CDR1 reads SGHKS; CDR2 reads YYEKEE (reference sequence). The CDR3 runs to 15 residues. CDR3 region: CASSSPGTAKETQYF. CDR3 in DNA: TGTGCCAGCAGCTCCCCCGGGACAGCGAAAGAGACCCAGTACTTC. The complete variable domain, with remaining parts taken from reference TRBV5-5 and TRBJ2-5, reads DAGVTQSPTHLIKTRGQQVTLRCSPISGHKSVSWYQQVLGQGPQFIFQYYEKEERGRGNFPDRFSARQFPNYSSELNVNALLLGDSALYLCASSSPGTAKETQYFGPGTRLLVL.